Shown below are 23 T cell receptor beta chains from a single sample sequenced in a study of technical replicates of blood from a handful of donors (dated by TCRdb to between 2016 and 2019). Libraries were prepared through the immunoSEQ multiplex PCR assay. TCRdb re-hosts the immuneACCESS table, in-frame sequences only. Its copies lack some clones; in the studies checked, an unresolved V gene accounts for under half of them, and the cause for the rest is not known. This sample gives about 70,000 clones in total; roughly 98% of them show up just once. The top ten clones comprise around 0.2% of the sample. Sequenced input: T cells isolated from PBMCs. The receptors were sampled from a human donor in good health.

The rearrangement uses TRBV11-2 and TRBJ2-5; 8 nucleotides agree with TRBD1. V was clipped by 5 bases and J by 1 base; unmatched bases: 6. Germline CDR1 reads SGHAT; CDR2 reads FQNNGV. This CDR3 region has 15 residues. The DNA of the CDR3 is TGTGCCAGCAGCGTATACGGGACAGGCCAAGAGACCCAGTACTTC. Protein: CASSVYGTGQETQYF.

This chain links TRBV7-8 with TRBJ2-3; possibly TRBD2 for D (6 bases). Trimming stripped 5 bases from V and 6 bases from J, with 15 bases between. The germline gives CDR1 SGHVS, CDR2 FQNEAQ. The length of the CDR3 is 14 residues. Written as DNA, the CDR3 is TGTGCCAGCAGCCGGGACTTACCAGCGGATACGCAGTATTTT. This codes for CASSRDLPADTQYF.

This clone was recorded once. The chain links TRBV4-1 to TRBJ1-5; D is uncertain. Germline values: CDR1 MGHRA, CDR2 YSYEKL. With 4 bases removed from V and 11 bases from J, the gap between germline ends came to 15 bases. CDR3 length: 13 amino acids. Written as DNA, the CDR3 is TGCGCCAGCAGCCCCCTCCAGTCTGTTGCCCAGCATTTT. It specifies CASSPLQSVAQHF.

The count of this clone is one. The chain is built from TRBV4-2 and TRBJ2-2, with D perhaps TRBD2 (6 bases). The V gene lost 4 bases and the J gene lost 4 bases, with 22 bases spanning the gap. There are 18 residues in the CDR3. CDR1 and CDR2 from the germline V gene are LGHNA and YNFKEQ. The CDR3 DNA sequence: TGTGCCAGCAGCCCGGAGGGCCTAGGGGCCCCTACCACCGGGGAGCTGTTTTTT. Its protein is CASSPEGLGAPTTGELFF.

This chain connects TRBV4-3 to TRBJ1-1; the D is unclear. V was pared by 1 base and J by 1 base, with 13 bases between. This CDR3 contains 16 residues. Looked up from germline, CDR1 is LGHNA and CDR2 is YSLEER. CDR3 in DNA: TGCGCCAGCAGCCAAGCCCCAGGTAACTCGAACACTGAAGCTTTCTTT. Protein product: CASSQAPGNSNTEAFF.

The chain combines TRBV6-6 with TRBJ2-6; maybe TRBD1 (5 bases). There are 15 residues in the CDR3. V lost 7 bases and J 1 base, leaving 11 bases between the germline ends. The V gene's germline CDR1 is MNHNY and CDR2 SVGAGI (reference sequence). CDR3 residues: CASTASGSGANVLTF. CDR3 nucleotide sequence: TGTGCCAGCACCGCCTCAGGGTCTGGGGCCAACGTCCTGACTTTC.

This chain uses TRBV7-2 with TRBJ1-1; D remains unclear. The CDR3 totals 12 residues. Per germline, CDR1 SGHTA and CDR2 FQGNSA. V lost 2 bases and J 7 bases, leaving 8 bases between the germline ends. Here the CDR3 reads CASSLQIIEAFF. CDR3 nucleotide sequence: TGTGCCAGCAGCTTACAGATAATTGAAGCTTTCTTT.

CDR3 nucleotides: TGTGCCAGCCGGCCCAGAGGCTACGAGCAGTACTTC. It is translated as CASRPRGYEQYF. The chain is built from TRBV6-5 and TRBJ2-7, with D uncertain. The CDR3 is 12 amino acids. V was trimmed by 8 bases and J by 3 bases, leaving 11 bases between them. CDR1 and CDR2 from the germline V gene are MNHEY and SVGAGI.

This sequence joins TRBV7-9 and TRBJ2-7, with 9 bases aligning to TRBD1. V lost 5 bases and J lost 0; bases outside the gene matches: 14. The CDR3 spans 18 residues. Germline assignment: CDR1 SEHNR and CDR2 FQNEAQ (reference sequence). The DNA for the CDR3 is TGTGCCAGCAGCCCAATTTTTCCGGGACAGGGAAGCTCCTACGAGCAGTACTTC. Amino acids: CASSPIFPGQGSSYEQYF.

This sequence joins TRBV27 and TRBJ1-2, with 7 bases fitting TRBD1. Germline values: CDR1 MNHEY, CDR2 SMNVEV (reference sequence). CDR3 length: 16 amino acids. V lost 0 bases to trimming and J lost 0 bases; unmatched junction nucleotides: 4. The chain's CDR3 is CASSLSSRGSNYGYTF. Written as DNA, the CDR3 is TGTGCCAGCAGTTTATCGAGCAGGGGGTCTAACTATGGCTACACCTTC.

The J gene is TRBJ1-1, the V gene TRBV7-3; D might be TRBD1 (6 bases). CDR1 and CDR2 from the germline V gene are SGHTA and FQGTGA. Between the trimmed V and J ends, which lost 5 bases and 12 bases, there was a span of 19 bases. This CDR3 has 13 amino acids. DNA for the CDR3: TGTGCCAGCAGCCCAAGCTTACAGGGATCGACTTTCTTT. This gives the protein CASSPSLQGSTFF.

The V call is TRBV11-2, the J call TRBJ1-1; D ambiguous. Germline V gives CDR1 SGHAT, CDR2 FQNNGV. Trimming took off 6 bases at V and 5 bases at J, with 10 bases between the two ends. This CDR3 spans 12 amino acids. DNA of the CDR3: TGTGCCAGCAGGCCAACGGGGACTGAAGCTTTCTTT. Translation gives CASRPTGTEAFF.

Only one count was recorded for this clone. This chain uses TRBV7-3 with TRBJ1-1; D call uncertain. V dropped 2 bases and J dropped 1 base, with 5 bases sitting between them. The V gene's germline CDR1 is SGHTA and CDR2 FQGTGA. This CDR3 is 13 amino acids long. The CDR3 coding sequence is TGTGCCAGCAGCTTAGTCAAGAACACTGAAGCTTTCTTT. It yields the protein CASSLVKNTEAFF.

This clone was counted once. This chain connects TRBV12-5 to TRBJ2-3, with 7 bases that match TRBD1. This CDR3 spans 14 amino acids. V was pared by 2 bases and J by 9 bases, with 8 bases of the junction left unmatched. CDR1 and CDR2 from the germline V gene are LGHNT and FRNRAP. CDR3 bases: TGTGCTAGTGGTTTGCCCTCTGGGGACAGAACGCAGTATTTT. Translation: CASGLPSGDRTQYF.

V and J are TRBV11-2 and TRBJ2-3; D perhaps matches TRBD2 (6 bases). The CDR3 has 15 amino acids. The V end was cut by 5 bases, the J end by 0 bases, with 12 bases between. The germline V gene encodes CDR1 SGHAT and CDR2 FQNNGV. The CDR3 DNA sequence: TGTGCCAGCAGCCTACTGGGGGGAAGCACAGATACGCAGTATTTT. This sequence encodes CASSLLGGSTDTQYF.

The chain couples TRBV5-1 to TRBJ2-7; 7 bases are a match to TRBD2. Germline V CDR1 and CDR2: SGHRS, YFSETQ. The length of the CDR3 is 14 residues. V lost 0 bases to trimming and J lost 5 bases; unmatched junction nucleotides: 5. CDR3 sequence: CASSLGGRGNEQYF. DNA for the CDR3: TGCGCCAGCAGCTTGGGCGGGAGAGGAAACGAGCAGTACTTC.

The CDR3 is CAISTGEASYEQYF. The CDR3 region has the DNA TGTGCCATCAGCACGGGAGAGGCGTCCTACGAGCAGTACTTC. J is TRBJ2-7 and V is TRBV10-3; maybe TRBD2 (6 bases). Trimming pared 6 bases from V and 1 base from J, leaving 13 bases between. CDR3 length equals 14 residues. Germline V gene sequence: CDR1 ENHRY, CDR2 SYGVKD.

The genes are TRBV6-5 and TRBJ2-3, with D uncertain. Per germline, CDR1 MNHEY and CDR2 SVGAGI. V was clipped by 2 bases and J by 2 bases, with 5 bases between them. The CDR3 extends over 13 amino acids. The CDR3 DNA reads TGTGCCAGCAGTTACACCTACACAGATACGCAGTATTTT. It is translated as CASSYTYTDTQYF.

This sequence joins TRBV6-6 and TRBJ2-1, with TRBD2 matching 13 bases. The germline V gene encodes CDR1 MNHNY and CDR2 SVGAGI (reference sequence). The CDR3 length is 15 residues. V shed 6 bases, J shed 3 bases, and the junction held 2 bases outside the gene matches. Here the CDR3 reads CASRRLAGGYNEQFF. The CDR3 DNA reads as TGTGCCAGCAGACGACTAGCGGGAGGCTACAATGAGCAGTTCTTC.

The CDR3 sequence: CASSFQSGSTDTQYF. The CDR3 region has the DNA TGCGCCAGCAGCTTCCAAAGCGGGAGCACAGATACGCAGTATTTT. The chain employs TRBV5-1 and TRBJ2-3; D possibly corresponds to TRBD2 (6 bases). Per germline, CDR1 SGHRS and CDR2 YFSETQ. CDR3 length equals 15 residues. V lost 2 bases, J lost 0 bases, and 10 bases lay in between. Full variable domain (rest looked up from reference TRBV5-1 and TRBJ2-3): KAGVTQTPRYLIKTRGQQVTLSCSPISGHRSVSWYQQTPGQGLQFLFEYFSETQRNKGNFPGRFSGRQFSNSRSEMNVSTLELGDSALYLCASSFQSGSTDTQYFGPGTRLTVL.

The chain is built from TRBV28 and TRBJ1-1; TRBD1 matches at 7 bases. The CDR3 loop spans 11 amino acids. The germline V gene has CDR1 MDHEN and CDR2 SYDVKM. Trimming at V came to 7 bases and at J to 7 bases, leaving 3 bases not matched to a gene. CDR3 coding DNA: TGTGCCAGCAACGGGGACAGTGAAGCTTTCTTT. As protein: CASNGDSEAFF.

The chain carries TRBV18 and TRBJ2-2; D not certain. The ends were cut back, 5 bases at V and 5 bases at J, with 9 bases in the middle. Looked up from germline, CDR1 is KGHSH and CDR2 is LQKENI. This CDR3 has 13 amino acids. CDR3 sequence: CASSSIATGELFF. The CDR3 DNA reads TGTGCCAGCTCAAGTATAGCTACCGGGGAGCTGTTTTTT.

The V gene is TRBV19, the J gene TRBJ1-1; TRBD1 agrees at 7 bases. The CDR3 has 13 amino acids. Trimming removed 6 bases from V and 3 bases from J; junction bases left unmatched: 4. Germline V gene data show CDR1 as LNHDA and CDR2 as SQIVND (reference sequence). The CDR3 DNA reads as TGTGCCAGTAGGAAACAGGGGCACACTGAAGCTTTCTTT. It translates to CASRKQGHTEAFF.